A selection of T cell receptor beta chains follows, all from one sample in a study of shared clonotypes between healthy human individuals. Profiled with immunoSEQ multiplex PCR; TCRdb holds only in-frame clones, not every one. The sample has approximately 250,000 clones; 60% to 80% are singletons. Sequenced: memory CD4+ T cells sorted from blood. These receptors were obtained from a man aged 25-45 years in good health. The CDR3 runs from the conserved cysteine through the conserved F or W. A D gene is named only where the DNA matches it firmly. Only part of the rows carry a size: once, few, many, or a class if the clone is expanded.

V gene	clone size	D gene	J gene	CDR3 DNA	CDR3 protein
TRBV5-4	.	.	TRBJ2-1	TGTGCCAGCGCAGTGGAACAACATTACAATGAGCAGTTCTTC	CASAVEQHYNEQFF
TRBV5-4	.	.	TRBJ1-1	TGTGCCAGCAGTCCACAATCGCAGGCGGCTGAAGCTTTCTTT	CASSPQSQAAEAFF
TRBV5-4	.	.	TRBJ2-3	TGTGCCAGCAGCTCCGTGGCGGGGGCTCGTACAGATACGCAGTATTTT	CASSSVAGARTDTQYF
TRBV18	once	.	TRBJ2-2	TGTGCCAGCTCACCAACGACAGACACCGGGGAGCTGTTTTTT	CASSPTTDTGELFF
TRBV2	.	.	TRBJ2-1	TGTGCCAGCAGTGTATTCGGGCGCGCAAGCAATAATGAGCAGTTCTTC	CASSVFGRASNNEQFF
TRBV5-8	.	.	TRBJ2-3	TGTGCCAGCAGTTGGGGTTCAGGGAGCACAGATACGCAGTATTTT	CASSWGSGSTDTQYF
TRBV5-1	.	.	TRBJ2-7	TGCGCCAGCAGCTTACCCGCGAGCTCCTACGAGCAGTACTTC	CASSLPASSYEQYF
TRBV21-1	.	.	TRBJ2-3	TGTGCCAGCAGCAAAGTTAAGGCCGAAACCTCAGATACGCAGTATTTT	CASSKVKAETSDTQYF
TRBV5-6	.	.	TRBJ1-5	TGTGCCAGCAGCTTGACAGCCGGAACTTATAGCAATCAGCCCCAGCATTTT	CASSLTAGTYSNQPQHF
TRBV29-1	few	.	TRBJ1-1	TGCAGCGCTGGCACCCAGGGGAACACTGAAGCTTTCTTT	CSAGTQGNTEAFF
TRBV27	few	TRBD2	TRBJ2-7	TGTGCCAGCAGTATGGGACTAGCGGGAGACGAGCAGTACTTC	CASSMGLAGDEQYF
TRBV9	.	.	TRBJ2-1	TGTGCCAGCAGCCTGTTCTCGGGTTGGCCGAAGTTCTTC	CASSLFSGWPKFF
TRBV28	.	.	TRBJ1-5	TGTGCCAGTCGGGGGCCGGGGCAGCCCCAGCATTTT	CASRGPGQPQHF
TRBV5-1	.	.	TRBJ2-7	TGCGCCAGCAGCTTCGTGGCAAATACGGAGCAGTACTTC	CASSFVANTEQYF
TRBV7-8	.	.	TRBJ2-4	TGTGCCAGCAGCTTAGCCCCGGTTGGCAATGGAAAAAACATTCAGTACTTC	CASSLAPVGNGKNIQYF
TRBV4-2	.	.	TRBJ2-3	TGTGCCAGCAGCCCCAACCCGGGCATGGAGGGCCTCCAAGATACGCAGTATTTT	CASSPNPGMEGLQDTQYF
TRBV11-2	few	.	TRBJ2-7	TGTGCCAGCAGCTTGGCTCCGAGCTCCTACGAGCAGTACTTC	CASSLAPSSYEQYF
TRBV14	.	.	TRBJ2-7	TGTGCCAGCAGCCGCTTAGGGACCGCCGCTTACTTC	CASSRLGTAAYF
TRBV5-4	.	TRBD1	TRBJ1-1	TGTGCCAGCGGGACAGGGGGCATCAACACTGAAGCTTTCTTT	CASGTGGINTEAFF
TRBV10-3	.	TRBD1	TRBJ1-5	TGTGCCATCAGCGGAGCCCCGGGACAGGGGGCCGAGCAGCCCCAGCATTTT	CAISGAPGQGAEQPQHF
TRBV5-1	once	TRBD2	TRBJ2-5	TGCGCCAGCAGCTCCGGACTAGCGGGGGGTGTACCCCAAGAGACCCAGTACTTC	CASSSGLAGGVPQETQYF
TRBV29-1	.	.	TRBJ1-5	TGCAGCGTTGAAACAGGCACGGGCAATCAGCCCCAGCATTTT	CSVETGTGNQPQHF
TRBV7-2	.	.	TRBJ1-1	TGTGCCAGCAGCTTTGGGGTCGGGAACACTGAAGCTTTCTTT	CASSFGVGNTEAFF
TRBV29-1	few	.	TRBJ2-7	TGCAGCGTTGAAGACACTAAATACGAGCAGTACTTC	CSVEDTKYEQYF
TRBV12-5	.	TRBD2	TRBJ2-1	TGTGCTAGTGGTTTGGTACACGGTAGCGGGAGTTCGCCAGACAATGAGCAGTTCTTC	CASGLVHGSGSSPDNEQFF
TRBV7-2	many	.	TRBJ2-7	TGTGCCAGCAGCACGGGGCCACTCTACGAGCAGTACTTC	CASSTGPLYEQYF
TRBV6-4	.	.	TRBJ2-1	TGTGCCAGCAGTGAAAGGCTCTACAATGAGCAGTTCTTC	CASSERLYNEQFF
TRBV7-3	.	.	TRBJ2-7	TGTGCCAGCAGCTTAATAGGGAAGCCAGCACCGAGCGAGCAGTACTTC	CASSLIGKPAPSEQYF
TRBV28	.	.	TRBJ2-2	TGTGCCAGCAGTCCCCCCACCTCTCTGCGTGCGGTGGCCGGGGAGCTGTTTTTT	CASSPPTSLRAVAGELFF
TRBV5-4	.	.	TRBJ2-5	TGTGCCAGCAGCTTCCCGGCAGGTCAAGAGACCCAGTACTTC	CASSFPAGQETQYF
TRBV7-2	.	TRBD2	TRBJ2-7	TGTGCCAGCAGCTTAGCTGGTAGCGGGAGTGGTGAGCAGTACTTC	CASSLAGSGSGEQYF
TRBV30	few	.	TRBJ1-1	TGTGCCTGGAGCCGTACTAACACTGAAGCTTTCTTT	CAWSRTNTEAFF
TRBV19	.	TRBD1	TRBJ1-1	TGTGCCAGTAGTATCGGGCCAGACAGGGTAACTGAAGCTTTCTTT	CASSIGPDRVTEAFF
TRBV5-1	.	TRBD1	TRBJ2-7	TGCGCCAGCAGCTTGGCCACCGGGACAGGGGTAACCTACGAGCAGTACTTC	CASSLATGTGVTYEQYF
TRBV18	.	TRBD1	TRBJ2-6	TGTGCCAGCTCACAGGCGCAGGGGGTCGACTCTGGGGCCAACGTCCTGACTTTC	CASSQAQGVDSGANVLTF
TRBV27	.	TRBD1	TRBJ1-1	TGTGCCAGCAGTTCCGGGACAGGGGCCCTCCGAAGGGCTGAAGCTTTCTTT	CASSSGTGALRRAEAFF
TRBV5-6	.	.	TRBJ2-7	TGTGCCAGCAGCTTGAGCCTCACCTCCTACGAGCAGTACTTC	CASSLSLTSYEQYF
TRBV10-1	.	.	TRBJ2-5	TGCGCCTCAGCTCCTCCTCTTGCCCCGTGGTACCAAGAGACCCAGTACTTC	CASAPPLAPWYQETQYF
TRBV5-6	many	.	TRBJ1-5	TGTGCCAGCAGCTCTATACTTGAGGGGCGAGAGAACCAGCCCCAGCATTTT	CASSSILEGRENQPQHF
TRBV5-6	.	.	TRBJ2-7	TGTGCCAGCAGCTTGGGTGACAACTACTACGAGCAGTACTTC	CASSLGDNYYEQYF
TRBV7-9	.	TRBD1	TRBJ2-7	TGTGCCAGCAGCTTAGCACAGGGGGTGAACGAGCAGTACTTC	CASSLAQGVNEQYF
TRBV9	many	TRBD1	TRBJ1-2	TGTGCCAGCAGCGTAGGACTCCCGGGACAGGGTAGGGGCTACACCTTC	CASSVGLPGQGRGYTF
TRBV7-2	.	.	TRBJ2-7	TGTGCCAGCAGCCGCGCACGGGGCGAGGGCTACGAGCAGTACTTC	CASSRARGEGYEQYF
TRBV30	few	.	TRBJ1-5	TGTGCCTGGAGCAGACCTAATCAGCCCCAGCATTTT	CAWSRPNQPQHF
TRBV27	.	TRBD1	TRBJ2-6	TGTGCCAGCAGCCGGAGGGACAGGGCCGGGGCCAACGTCCTGACTTTC	CASSRRDRAGANVLTF
TRBV27	.	.	TRBJ2-7	TGTGCCAGCCGGCCCCTAGCGAGCTCCTACGAGCAGTACTTC	CASRPLASSYEQYF
TRBV19	.	.	TRBJ1-1	TGTGCCAGTAGTATTGGGGGGAGCGCGGACACTGAAGCTTTCTTT	CASSIGGSADTEAFF
TRBV4-3	.	.	TRBJ2-2	TGCGCCAGCAGCCGTCGGACCGGCGTTCGGCTCGGGGAGCTGTTTTTT	CASSRRTGVRLGELFF
TRBV6-6	many	.	TRBJ2-2	TGTGCCAGCAGTTACGCAGGTGCCGGGGAGCTGTTTTTT	CASSYAGAGELFF
TRBV9	.	.	TRBJ2-1	TGTGCCAGCAATACACGGGGGAATCAGTACAATGAGCAGTTCTTC	CASNTRGNQYNEQFF
TRBV19	few	.	TRBJ1-4	TGTGCCAGTAAACGCAGGGCAAAGGAAAAACTGTTTTTT	CASKRRAKEKLFF
TRBV5-4	few	TRBD2	TRBJ2-3	TGTTCCAGCAGCTCACCCAATAGCGGGAGCCCAGATACGCAGTATTTT	CSSSSPNSGSPDTQYF
TRBV6-4	.	TRBD2	TRBJ2-7	TGTGCCAGCAGACTAAATAAACCGGGACTAGCCCCCTACGAGCAGTACTTC	CASRLNKPGLAPYEQYF